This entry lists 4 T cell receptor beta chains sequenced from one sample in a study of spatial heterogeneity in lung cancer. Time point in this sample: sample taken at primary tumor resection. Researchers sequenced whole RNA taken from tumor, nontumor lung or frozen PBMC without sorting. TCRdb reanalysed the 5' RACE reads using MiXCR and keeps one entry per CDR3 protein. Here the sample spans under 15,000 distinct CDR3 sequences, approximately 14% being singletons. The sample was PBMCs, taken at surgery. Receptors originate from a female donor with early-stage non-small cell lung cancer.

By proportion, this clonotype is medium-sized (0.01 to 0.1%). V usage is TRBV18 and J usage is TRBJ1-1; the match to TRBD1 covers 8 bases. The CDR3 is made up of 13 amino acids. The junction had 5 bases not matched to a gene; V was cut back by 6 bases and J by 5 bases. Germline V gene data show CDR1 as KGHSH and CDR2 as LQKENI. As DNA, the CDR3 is TGTGCCAGCTCCCAGGGGGCGCAGACTGAAGCTTTCTTT. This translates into CASSQGAQTEAFF.

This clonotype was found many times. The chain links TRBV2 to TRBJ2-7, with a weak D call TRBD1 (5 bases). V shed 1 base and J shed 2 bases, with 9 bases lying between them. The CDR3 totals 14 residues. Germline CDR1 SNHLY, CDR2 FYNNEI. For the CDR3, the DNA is TGTGCCAGCAGTGAAGATACAGGACCCTACGAGCAGTACTTC. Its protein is CASSEDTGPYEQYF.

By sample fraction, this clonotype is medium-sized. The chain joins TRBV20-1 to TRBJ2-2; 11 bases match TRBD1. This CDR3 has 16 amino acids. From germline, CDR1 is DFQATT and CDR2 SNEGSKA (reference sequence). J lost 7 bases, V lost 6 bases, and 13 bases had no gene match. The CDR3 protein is CSARDRGKWSGGELFF. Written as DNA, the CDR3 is TGCAGTGCCCGGGACAGGGGGAAGTGGAGTGGCGGGGAGCTGTTTTTT.

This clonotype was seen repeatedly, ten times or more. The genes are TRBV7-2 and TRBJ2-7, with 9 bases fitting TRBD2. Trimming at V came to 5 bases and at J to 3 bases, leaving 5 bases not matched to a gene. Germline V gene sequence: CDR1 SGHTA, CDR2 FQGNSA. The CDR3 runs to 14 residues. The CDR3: CASSNSGGGYEQYF. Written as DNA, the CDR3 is TGTGCCAGCAGCAATAGCGGGGGTGGCTACGAGCAGTACTTC.